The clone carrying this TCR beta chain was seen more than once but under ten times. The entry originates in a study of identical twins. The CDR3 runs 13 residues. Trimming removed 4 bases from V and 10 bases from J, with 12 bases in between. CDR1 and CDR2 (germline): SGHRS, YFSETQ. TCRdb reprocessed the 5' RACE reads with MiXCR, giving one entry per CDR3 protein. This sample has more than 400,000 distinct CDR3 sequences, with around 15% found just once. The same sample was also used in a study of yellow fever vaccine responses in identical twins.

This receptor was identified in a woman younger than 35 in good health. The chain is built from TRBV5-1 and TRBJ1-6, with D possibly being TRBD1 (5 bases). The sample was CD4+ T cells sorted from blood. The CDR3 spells CASSGHQGSPLHF. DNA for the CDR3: TGCGCCAGCAGCGGACACCAGGGATCACCCCTCCACTTT.